The 24 T cell receptor beta chains reported below all come from one sample, sequenced in a study of T cells in localized non-small cell lung cancer. TCRdb's table, derived via immunoSEQ multiplex PCR, lists solely in-frame clones and lacks some. Of roughly 29,000 clones listed, more than 65% were seen once; the top ten hold roughly 4.8%. Here the sequenced sample was peripheral blood mononuclear cells, taken before any cancer treatment. Every receptor here comes from a man between 35 and 75 years old with stage III lung adenocarcinoma.

The chain joins TRBV6-6 to TRBJ1-5; TRBD1 matches at 9 bases. V gave up 7 bases and J gave up 5 bases; unmatched junction bases: 6. The CDR3 is made up of 14 amino acids. The germline gives CDR1 MNHNY, CDR2 SVGAGI (reference sequence). CDR3 amino acids: CASMGTGRHQPQHF. CDR3 nucleotides: TGTGCCAGCATGGGGACAGGGAGGCATCAGCCCCAGCATTTT.

The chain's CDR3 is CASIDPRGSTEAFF. The DNA for the CDR3 is TGCGCCAGCATTGACCCCCGAGGATCCACTGAAGCTTTCTTT. The V and J genes are TRBV5-1 and TRBJ1-1; no clear D. Germline assignment: CDR1 SGHRS and CDR2 YFSETQ. This CDR3 is built from 14 residues. V lost 6 bases to trimming and J lost 4 bases, with 16 bases between them.

V usage is TRBV5-1 and J usage is TRBJ1-2; D not certain. V lost 0 bases and J 0 bases, leaving 18 bases between the germline ends. CDR1 and CDR2 from the germline V gene are SGHRS and YFSETQ. CDR3 length: 18 residues. DNA of the CDR3: TGCGCCAGCAGCTTGGCGCCGGCCGAGACTCCGGCTAACTATGGCTACACCTTC. It is translated as CASSLAPAETPANYGYTF. Together with reference TRBV5-1 and TRBJ1-2, the CDR3 gives the full variable domain: KAGVTQTPRYLIKTRGQQVTLSCSPISGHRSVSWYQQTPGQGLQFLFEYFSETQRNKGNFPGRFSGRQFSNSRSEMNVSTLELGDSALYLCASSLAPAETPANYGYTFGSGTRLTVV.

The chain uses TRBV11-2 and TRBJ2-1, with 14 bases aligning to TRBD2. CDR1 and CDR2 from the germline V gene are SGHAT and FQNNGV. The CDR3 contains 18 residues. With 4 bases clipped from V and 4 bases from J, the junction kept 9 bases outside the gene matches. CDR3 sequence: CASSSWTSGGTRYNEQFF. The CDR3 nucleotides are TGTGCCAGCAGCTCCTGGACTAGCGGGGGGACGAGGTACAATGAGCAGTTCTTC.

This chain links TRBV5-5 with TRBJ2-7; D is possibly TRBD2 (6 bases). The CDR3 sequence is 14 residues long. CDR1 SGHKS and CDR2 YYEKEE come from the germline V gene (reference sequence). Trimming removed 4 bases from V and 4 bases from J, with 15 bases in between. CDR3 protein: CASSPGSFRYEQYF. The CDR3 DNA sequence: TGTGCCAGCAGCCCCGGGAGCTTTCGGTACGAGCAGTACTTC.

The chain combines TRBV19 with TRBJ1-3; D gene uncertain. This CDR3 has 14 residues. Germline CDR1 and CDR2: LNHDA and SQIVND (reference sequence). Trimming removed 9 bases at V and 0 bases at J, with 12 bases between. The CDR3 coding sequence is TGTGCCAGCAGACCTTTCGTCTCTGGAAACACCATATATTTT. It encodes CASRPFVSGNTIYF. Full variable domain (rest looked up from reference TRBV19 and TRBJ1-3): DGGITQSPKYLFRKEGQNVTLSCEQNLNHDAMYWYRQDPGQGLRLIYYSQIVNDFQKGDIAEGYSVSREKKESFPLTVTSAQKNPTAFYLCASRPFVSGNTIYFGEGSWLTVV.

The genes are TRBV28 and TRBJ1-4; 7 bases fit TRBD1. This CDR3 spans 13 amino acids. With 6 bases clipped from V and 3 bases from J, the junction kept 1 base outside the gene matches. Germline V CDR1 and CDR2: MDHEN, SYDVKM. In DNA form, the CDR3 reads TGTGCCAGCAGGGGGACAGCTAATGAAAAACTGTTTTTT. Its translation is CASRGTANEKLFF.

V usage is TRBV2 and J usage is TRBJ2-7; D is ambiguous. V was shortened by 2 bases and J by 6 bases, with 14 bases between the two germline ends. CDR3 length equals 14 residues. The germline V gene encodes CDR1 SNHLY and CDR2 FYNNEI. The CDR3 sequence is CASSENGQPGEQYV. For the CDR3, the DNA is TGTGCCAGCAGTGAAAACGGGCAACCGGGCGAGCAGTACGTC.

This sequence joins TRBV6-5 and TRBJ2-3; 7 positions agree with TRBD2. Germline CDR1 and CDR2: MNHEY and SVGAGI. The CDR3 consists of 15 residues. With V trimmed by 4 bases and J by 0 bases, 4 bases remained unmatched. In DNA form, the CDR3 reads TGTGCCAGCAGTTTCGGTAGCGGGAGCACAGATACGCAGTATTTT. As protein: CASSFGSGSTDTQYF.

V and J are TRBV5-1 and TRBJ2-5; D unresolved. This CDR3 contains 12 residues. Deletions cut 1 base from V and 2 bases from J, with 3 bases between. Germline V CDR1 and CDR2: SGHRS, YFSETQ. Here the CDR3 DNA reads TGCGCCAGCAGCTTGAGGCAAGAGACCCAGTACTTC. It encodes CASSLRQETQYF.

CDR3 nucleotides: TGCGCCAGCAGCTCTGCGGACAGGGTGACGGGCTACACCTTC. Its protein product is CASSSADRVTGYTF. This chain links TRBV5-1 with TRBJ1-2, with 8 bases fitting TRBD1. The junction had 9 bases not matched to a gene; V was cut back by 3 bases and J by 8 bases. Germline CDR1 is SGHRS and CDR2 is YFSETQ. The CDR3 length is 14 residues.

By sample fraction, this clone is medium-sized (0.01 to 0.1%). The rearrangement uses TRBV6-5 and TRBJ1-4; D uncertain. V was trimmed by 6 bases and J by 5 bases, leaving 16 bases between them. Germline-derived CDR1 and CDR2 are MNHEY and SVGAGI. This CDR3 is built from 15 residues. CDR3 DNA: TGTGCCAGCAGCCCCAGCCCTGTTCTGAATGAAAAACTGTTTTTT. The encoded protein is CASSPSPVLNEKLFF.

The J gene is TRBJ2-6, the V gene TRBV5-5; no reliable D call. The V end lost 0 bases, the J end lost 0 bases, and 4 bases lay between the germline ends. The V gene's germline CDR1 is SGHKS and CDR2 YYEKEE (reference sequence). The CDR3 is made up of 15 amino acids. The CDR3 protein is CASSLVYSGANVLTF. The CDR3 DNA reads TGTGCCAGCAGCTTGGTCTACTCTGGGGCCAACGTCCTGACTTTC.

CDR3 region: CASSRGTGKSTGELFF. In DNA form, the CDR3 reads TGTGCCAGTAGTAGGGGGACAGGGAAAAGTACCGGGGAGCTGTTTTTT. J is TRBJ2-2 and V is TRBV19; 9 bases are a match to TRBD1. This CDR3 comprises 16 residues. In germline, CDR1 is LNHDA, CDR2 SQIVND (reference sequence). After removal of 4 bases from V and 5 bases from J, the junction contained 8 bases not matched to a gene.

This CDR3 is CASSLGTGDTDTQYF. CDR3 coding DNA: TGTGCCAGCAGCTTAGGGACAGGGGACACAGATACGCAGTATTTT. The gene calls are TRBV11-3 and TRBJ2-3, with 9 bases aligning to TRBD1. Trimming cost V 1 base and J 2 bases; bases outside gene matches: 1. Germline V CDR1 and CDR2: SGHNT, YENEEA. CDR3 length equals 15 residues.

The chain uses TRBV7-3 and TRBJ2-5, with 8 bases identical to TRBD2. Germline-derived CDR1 and CDR2 are SGHTA and FQGTGA. The V gene end was trimmed by 9 bases and the J gene end by 1 base; junction bases not matched to a gene: 10. The CDR3 extends over 15 amino acids. The CDR3 DNA reads TGTGCCAGTTTCCTTAGCGGGATGACCCAAGAGACCCAGTACTTC. Protein sequence: CASFLSGMTQETQYF.

This clone occurred a few times. The chain links TRBV11-2 to TRBJ1-4; D possibly corresponds to TRBD1 (6 bases). Germline V gene sequence: CDR1 SGHAT, CDR2 FQNNGV. This CDR3 has 14 amino acids. The V end was cut by 5 bases, the J end by 6 bases, with 13 bases between. The CDR3 nucleotides are TGTGCCAGCAGCGTGGGACAAACGGATGAAAAACTGTTTTTT. Amino acids: CASSVGQTDEKLFF.

The chain recombines TRBV5-1 with TRBJ2-5; 7 nucleotides match TRBD1. The length of the CDR3 is 15 residues. The trim removed 3 bases at V and 5 bases at J, leaving 10 bases unmatched. CDR1 and CDR2 from the germline V gene are SGHRS and YFSETQ. The CDR3 DNA reads as TGCGCCAGCAGCTGGGACATGACAGGGTATGAGACCCAGTACTTC. Translating gives CASSWDMTGYETQYF.

The V gene is TRBV6-1, the J gene TRBJ2-5; D possibly corresponds to TRBD1 (5 bases). This CDR3 has 18 amino acids. From germline, CDR1 is MNHNS and CDR2 SASEGT. Trimming shortened V by 2 bases and J by 1 base, and 20 bases separated the two germline ends. CDR3 in amino acids: CASSERGFSSWGQETQYF. For the CDR3, the DNA is TGTGCCAGCAGTGAAAGGGGATTTTCGAGTTGGGGCCAAGAGACCCAGTACTTC.

The chain recombines TRBV29-1 with TRBJ2-5, with D hard to call. The V gene lost 7 bases and the J gene lost 2 bases, with 11 bases spanning the gap. This CDR3 has 12 amino acids. Germline assignment: CDR1 SQVTM and CDR2 ANQGSEA. The CDR3 reads CSAGRQQETQYF. The CDR3 DNA sequence: TGCAGCGCCGGACGGCAGCAAGAGACCCAGTACTTC.

The V call is TRBV28, the J call TRBJ2-1; 11 nucleotides align to TRBD2. V gave up 4 bases and J gave up 8 bases; unmatched junction bases: 7. This CDR3 comprises 15 residues. CDR1 and CDR2 (germline): MDHEN, SYDVKM. The CDR3 here is CASSSFSGRADEQFF. In DNA form, the CDR3 reads TGTGCCAGCAGTTCTTTTAGCGGGAGGGCCGATGAGCAGTTCTTC.

The CDR3 is CSTGPAEAFF. CDR3 in DNA: TGCAGCACGGGGCCCGCGGAAGCTTTCTTT. The chain recombines TRBV20-1 with TRBJ1-1; TRBD1 might be the D (5 bases). In germline, CDR1 is DFQATT, CDR2 SNEGSKA (reference sequence). The CDR3 length is 10 residues.

The table lists this clone with a count of one. The rearrangement joins TRBV2 to TRBJ2-3, with D unclear. The CDR3 contains 11 residues. Germline V gene sequence: CDR1 SNHLY, CDR2 FYNNEI. Trimming pared 5 bases from V and 6 bases from J, leaving 6 bases between. In DNA, the CDR3 is TGTGCCAGCAGTTGGCGGGATACGCAGTATTTT. It specifies CASSWRDTQYF.

The rearrangement links TRBV19 to TRBJ1-5, with D possibly matching TRBD1 (6 bases). Germline-derived CDR1 and CDR2 are LNHDA and SQIVND (reference sequence). The ends were cut back, 6 bases at V and 6 bases at J, with 15 bases in the middle. The CDR3 spans 14 residues. The DNA of the CDR3 is TGTGCCAGTAGCGCTAACAGGGAGGGTCAGCCCCAGCATTTT. It specifies CASSANREGQPQHF.